Shown below are 17 T cell receptor beta chains from a single sample sequenced in a study of CD8+CD57+ T cells in acquired aplastic anemia. Sequencing involved patients with CD8+CD57+ cell expansion previously shown by flow cytometry. Both TCR beta VDJ combination and CDR3 sequence profiling were carried out. Genomic DNA was the template for this profiling. MiXCR, applied by TCRdb to the reads, yields one record per CDR3 protein. Here the sample spans more than 150,000 distinct CDR3 sequences, nearly 50% being singletons. Input material: sorted CD4+, CD8+, or CD8+CD57+ T cells (not recorded which) from PBMCs. The receptors were sampled from a human donor with aplastic anemia.

CDR3 in DNA: TGCAGCGTTGAAGCTTACCAGCGGGAGACCCAGTACTTC. Translating it yields CSVEAYQRETQYF. This chain uses TRBV29-1 with TRBJ2-5; D might be TRBD2 (5 bases). CDR1 is SQVTM, CDR2 ANQGSEA, per germline. The CDR3 covers 13 residues. The V end lost 1 base, the J end lost 5 bases, and 11 bases lay between the germline ends.

The chain carries TRBV5-1 and TRBJ2-7; possible D gene TRBD1, 6 bases. Germline V gene data show CDR1 as SGHRS and CDR2 as YFSETQ. This CDR3 comprises 15 residues. Trimming left V 4 bases short and J 1 base short, with 15 bases between. CDR3 protein: CASSPRTVYSYEQYF. CDR3 in DNA: TGCGCCAGCAGCCCAAGGACAGTATATTCCTACGAGCAGTACTTC.

Ten or more counts support this clonotype. V is TRBV2 and J is TRBJ1-1; a weak D match, TRBD1 (5 bases). CDR1 is SNHLY, CDR2 FYNNEI, per germline. V lost 10 bases, J lost 0 bases, and 15 bases lay in between. The length of the CDR3 is 14 residues. The CDR3 protein is CATKMGQMNTEAFF. The CDR3 DNA follows: TGTGCCACCAAGATGGGGCAGATGAACACTGAAGCTTTCTTT.

This clonotype was found once. V is TRBV20-1 and J is TRBJ1-4; no definite D call. V was cut by 3 bases and J by 0 bases, with 5 bases left in between. The CDR3 covers 13 residues. CDR1 and CDR2 from the germline V gene are DFQATT and SNEGSKA (reference sequence). CDR3 nucleotide sequence: TGCAGTGCTAGGTCAGCAACTAATGAAAAACTGTTTTTT. Its protein is CSARSATNEKLFF.

Ten or more counts support this clonotype. The chain joins TRBV29-1 to TRBJ2-3; 9 bases map to TRBD2. This CDR3 has 14 amino acids. The germline V gene has CDR1 SQVTM and CDR2 ANQGSEA. Germline trimming cut 6 bases from V and 6 bases from J; bases unmatched to any gene: 10. The CDR3 region has the DNA TGCAGCGTGAGTACTAGCGGGTCTAGCGATACGCAGTATTTT. Translated, it gives CSVSTSGSSDTQYF.

The CDR3 DNA is TGCAGTGCTAGCCGTCTAGGGGGAAATGAGCAGTTCTTC. Protein: CSASRLGGNEQFF. The rearrangement links TRBV20-1 to TRBJ2-1; the D gene is possibly TRBD1 (6 bases). From germline, CDR1 is DFQATT and CDR2 SNEGSKA (reference sequence). The CDR3 runs to 13 residues. The V end was cut by 3 bases, the J end by 7 bases, with 13 bases between.

This clonotype appeared a few times. V gene TRBV7-2 combines with J gene TRBJ1-2, with D unclear. The CDR3 is 11 residues long. The germline V gene encodes CDR1 SGHTA and CDR2 FQGNSA. Trimming left V 1 base short and J 8 bases short, with 5 bases between. CDR3 amino acids: CASSLGLGYTF. For the CDR3, the DNA is TGTGCCAGCAGCTTAGGGCTCGGCTACACCTTC.

The chain employs TRBV7-8 and TRBJ2-7; 8 bases match TRBD2. V gave up 5 bases and J gave up 11 bases; unmatched junction bases: 20. Germline V CDR1 and CDR2: SGHVS, FQNEAQ. The CDR3 has 16 residues. The CDR3 loop is CASSPPRGLGGPDEYF. For the CDR3, the DNA is TGTGCCAGCAGCCCCCCCCGGGGACTAGGGGGGCCAGACGAGTACTTC.

The chain links TRBV25-1 to TRBJ1-1, with D perhaps matching TRBD1 (5 bases). V lost 7 bases and J 4 bases, leaving 16 bases between the germline ends. CDR3 length: 14 residues. Per the germline V gene, CDR1 is MGHDK and CDR2 is SYGVNS. CDR3 in DNA: TGTGCCAGCACCCACGGGGGGGGTAGCACTGAAGCTTTCTTT. It encodes CASTHGGGSTEAFF.

Of note for this clonotype: The CDR3 ends on some other residue instead of the conserved phenylalanine or tryptophan, so this is likely a read error. V usage is TRBV10-3 and J usage is TRBJ1-2; D may be TRBD1 (6 bases). V lost 8 bases and J lost 8, with 18 bases in between. Looked up from germline, CDR1 is ENHRY and CDR2 is SYGVKD. This CDR3 has 13 residues. Here the CDR3 DNA reads TGTGCCATCTTCATCCCGCACAGGGCCGGCTACACCATC. As protein: CAIFIPHRAGYTI.

This chain connects TRBV10-3 to TRBJ2-6, with D unclear. This CDR3 is 16 amino acids long. Germline CDR1 ENHRY, CDR2 SYGVKD. V gave up 10 bases and J gave up 0 bases, with 16 bases separating them. As DNA, the CDR3 is TGTGCCACCACTCATCCCGACGGCTCTGGGGCCAACGTCCTGACTTTC. Translation gives CATTHPDGSGANVLTF.

V gene TRBV5-1 combines with J gene TRBJ2-3, with D tentatively TRBD1 or TRBD2 (5 bases each). The CDR3 runs to 12 residues. The V gene's germline CDR1 is SGHRS and CDR2 YFSETQ. V gave up 5 bases and J gave up 6 bases, with 10 bases separating them. CDR3 in amino acids: CASRLGVDTQYF. As DNA, the CDR3 is TGCGCCAGCAGGCTGGGGGTTGATACGCAGTATTTT.

The rearrangement joins TRBV20-1 to TRBJ2-7; 8 nucleotides align to TRBD1. The CDR3 has 14 residues. Germline V gene lookup returns CDR1 DFQATT and CDR2 SNEGSKA (reference sequence). The V and J ends lost 6 bases and 0 bases, in that order; junction bases with no gene match: 7. The CDR3 DNA is TGCAGTGCCACTCCGACAGGGGTCTCCTACGAGCAGTACTTC. Amino acid sequence: CSATPTGVSYEQYF.

This clonotype came up once. The chain couples TRBV7-6 to TRBJ1-1; D not certain. In germline, CDR1 is SGHVS, CDR2 FNYEAQ. CDR3 length: 14 residues. V was clipped by 1 base and J by 3 bases, with 9 bases between them. In DNA form, the CDR3 reads TGTGCCAGCAGCTTAGTATTTGGGGACACTGAAGCTTTCTTT. The encoded protein is CASSLVFGDTEAFF.

The chain joins TRBV19 to TRBJ1-1; D is uncertain. The CDR3 runs 13 residues. V shed 6 bases and J shed 0 bases, with 8 bases lying between them. Germline CDR1 is LNHDA and CDR2 is SQIVND (reference sequence). The CDR3 sequence: CASSQYMNTEAFF. The CDR3 DNA is TGTGCCAGTAGCCAATACATGAACACTGAAGCTTTCTTT.

This clonotype was recorded only once. The conserved final phenylalanine or tryptophan is absent from the CDR3, which likely points to a read error. It is unclear where the CDR3 begins or ends on the DNA, so no DNA is shown, and the CDR3 is as TCRdb lists it. The V call is TRBV2, the J call TRBJ1-6. The germline CDR1 and CDR2 sequences are SNHLY and FYNNEI. The CDR3 is 9 residues long, ends included. This CDR3 reads CASSEEGLS.

This clonotype has just a few counts. The rearrangement uses TRBV15 and TRBJ1-1; D is unclear. CDR3 size: 14 residues. Per germline, CDR1 LNHNV and CDR2 YYDKDF (reference sequence). V gave up 3 bases and J gave up 4 bases, with 12 bases separating them. The CDR3 region is CATSSLLDLTEAFF. CDR3 in DNA: TGTGCCACCAGCAGTCTCCTCGACCTCACTGAAGCTTTCTTT. Together with reference TRBV15 and TRBJ1-1, the CDR3 gives the full variable domain: DAMVIQNPRYQVTQFGKPVTLSCSQTLNHNVMYWYQQKSSQAPKLLFHYYDKDFNNEADTPDNFQSRRPNTSFCFLDIRSPGLGDTAMYLCATSSLLDLTEAFFGQGTRLTVV.